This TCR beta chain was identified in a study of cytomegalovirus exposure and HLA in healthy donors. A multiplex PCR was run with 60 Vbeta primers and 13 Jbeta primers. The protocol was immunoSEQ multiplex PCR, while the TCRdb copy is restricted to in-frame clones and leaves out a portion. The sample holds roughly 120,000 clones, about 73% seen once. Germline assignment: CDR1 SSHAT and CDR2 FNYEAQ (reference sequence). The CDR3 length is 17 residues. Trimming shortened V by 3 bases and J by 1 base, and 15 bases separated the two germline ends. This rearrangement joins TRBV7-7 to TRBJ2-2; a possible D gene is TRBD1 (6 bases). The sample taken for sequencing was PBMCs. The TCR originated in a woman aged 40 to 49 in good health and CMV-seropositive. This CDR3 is CASSLVPPGQNTGELFF. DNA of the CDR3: TGTGCCAGCAGCTTGGTTCCCCCGGGACAGAACACCGGGGAGCTGTTTTTT.